The 10 T cell receptor beta chains reported below all come from one sample, sequenced in a study of OX40 agonist ivuxolimab in advanced cancers. Generated by immunoSEQ multiplex PCR, the TCRdb table keeps only in-frame clones and is missing some. The sample has 55,000 to 70,000 clones, roughly 84% seen once. This specimen was CD4+ or CD8+ T cells sorted from blood, taken in a trial of the OX40 agonist ivuxolimab. These receptors originate from an adult with an advanced solid tumor such as melanoma, head and neck, liver or kidney cancer.

This rearrangement joins TRBV5-8 to TRBJ2-2, with D possibly TRBD1 on 6 matching bases. Trimming removed 6 bases from V and 5 bases from J, with 17 bases in between. The CDR3 runs 15 residues. Germline lookup yields CDR1 SGHTS and CDR2 YDEGEE. CDR3 bases: TGTGCCAGCAACTCCAACAGGGTTTTTACCGGGGAGCTGTTTTTT. Its protein is CASNSNRVFTGELFF.

The chain employs TRBV2 and TRBJ1-5, with 12 positions matching TRBD1. The last part of the DNA fits TRBJ2-3 better; the J call may be wrong. The length of the CDR3 is 15 residues. The V gene's germline CDR1 is SNHLY and CDR2 FYNNEI. The CDR3 loop reads CASKTGTGGNQPQYF. The CDR3 bases are TGTGCCAGCAAAACCGGGACAGGGGGCAATCAGCCCCAGTATTTT.

V is TRBV6-1 and J is TRBJ2-5; D is unresolved. Trimming pared 5 bases from V and 2 bases from J, leaving 15 bases between. The CDR3 spans 15 residues. In germline, CDR1 is MNHNS, CDR2 SASEGT. CDR3 protein: CASSSGWKGQETQYF. Here the CDR3 DNA reads TGTGCCAGCAGTTCTGGGTGGAAGGGTCAAGAGACCCAGTACTTC.

The chain recombines TRBV7-8 with TRBJ2-3; 9 bases line up with TRBD2. The CDR3 length is 14 residues. J lost 5 bases, V lost 5 bases, and 5 bases had no gene match. Germline V lookup: CDR1 SGHVS, CDR2 FQNEAQ. CDR3 amino acids: CASSRSGSKDTQYF. In DNA, the CDR3 is TGTGCCAGCAGCCGTAGCGGGAGTAAAGATACGCAGTATTTT. Together with reference TRBV7-8 and TRBJ2-3, the CDR3 gives the full variable domain: GAGVSQSPRYKVAKRGQDVALRCDPISGHVSLFWYQQALGQGPEFLTYFQNEAQLDKSGLPSDRFFAERPEGSVSTLKIQRTQQEDSAVYLCASSRSGSKDTQYFGPGTRLTVL.

Only one count was recorded for this clone. This chain connects TRBV6-1 to TRBJ1-3; possibly TRBD1 for D (6 bases). CDR1 and CDR2 from the germline V gene are MNHNS and SASEGT. This CDR3 region has 16 residues. The ends were cut back, 0 bases at V and 0 bases at J, with 9 bases in the middle. The CDR3 DNA sequence: TGTGCCAGCAGTGAAGCGACAGGAACCTCTGGAAACACCATATATTTT. This gives the protein CASSEATGTSGNTIYF.

The V and J genes are TRBV7-2 and TRBJ1-2; the D is unclear. V gave up 8 bases and J gave up 8 bases, with 21 bases separating them. The CDR3 totals 14 residues. Germline V gene lookup returns CDR1 SGHTA and CDR2 FQGNSA. For the CDR3, the DNA is TGTGCCAGCGGGTTTCCCGCTCTATCCGGGGGCTACACCTTC. Residues: CASGFPALSGGYTF.

The rearrangement links TRBV9 to TRBJ2-2; TRBD2 is a possible D gene (6 bases). The germline gives CDR1 SGDLS, CDR2 YYNGEE. V was shortened by 3 bases and J by 4 bases, with 22 bases between the two germline ends. The CDR3 has 18 residues. The CDR3 protein is CASSASGVSGYSTGELFF. CDR3 DNA: TGTGCCAGCAGCGCAAGTGGAGTTAGCGGTTACAGCACCGGGGAGCTGTTTTTT.

This clone showed up just once. V is TRBV6-6 and J is TRBJ2-1, with TRBD2 matching 13 bases. Germline CDR1 MNHNY, CDR2 SVGAGI (reference sequence). This CDR3 has 15 residues. With 5 bases clipped from V and 5 bases from J, the junction kept 3 bases outside the gene matches. The CDR3 DNA is TGTGCCAGCAGTACAGGACTAGCGGGAGACAATGAGCAGTTCTTC. This sequence encodes CASSTGLAGDNEQFF.

The chain couples TRBV27 to TRBJ1-1, with D possibly TRBD1 on 5 matching bases. This CDR3 is 14 amino acids long. Deletions cut 6 bases from V and 4 bases from J, with 15 bases between. CDR1 and CDR2 from the germline V gene are MNHEY and SMNVEV (reference sequence). This chain's CDR3 is CASRLWGVGTEAFF. CDR3 sequence (DNA): TGTGCCAGCAGGCTATGGGGGGTGGGCACTGAAGCTTTCTTT.

The J gene is TRBJ2-2, the V gene TRBV19, with D perhaps being TRBD1 or TRBD2 (5 bases each). Trimming removed 8 bases from V and 3 bases from J, with 16 bases in between. The CDR3 contains 15 residues. Germline V gene sequence: CDR1 LNHDA, CDR2 SQIVND (reference sequence). CDR3 amino acids: CASSPGARDTGELFF. Here the CDR3 DNA reads TGTGCCAGTTCCCCCGGGGCGCGAGACACCGGGGAGCTGTTTTTT.